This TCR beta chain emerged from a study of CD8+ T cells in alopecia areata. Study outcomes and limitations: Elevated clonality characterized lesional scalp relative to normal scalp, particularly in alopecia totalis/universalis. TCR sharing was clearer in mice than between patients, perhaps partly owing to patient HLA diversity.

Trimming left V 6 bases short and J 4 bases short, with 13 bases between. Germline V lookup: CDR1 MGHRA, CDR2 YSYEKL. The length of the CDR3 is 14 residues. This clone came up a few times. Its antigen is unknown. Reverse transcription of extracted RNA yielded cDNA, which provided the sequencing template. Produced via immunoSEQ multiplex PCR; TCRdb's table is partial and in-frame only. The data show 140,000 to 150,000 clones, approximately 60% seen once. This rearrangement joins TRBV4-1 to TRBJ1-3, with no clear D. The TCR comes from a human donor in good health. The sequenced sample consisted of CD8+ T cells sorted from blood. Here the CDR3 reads CASSPSHAGNTIYF. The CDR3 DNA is TGCGCCAGCAGTCCGTCACACGCAGGAAACACCATATATTTT.